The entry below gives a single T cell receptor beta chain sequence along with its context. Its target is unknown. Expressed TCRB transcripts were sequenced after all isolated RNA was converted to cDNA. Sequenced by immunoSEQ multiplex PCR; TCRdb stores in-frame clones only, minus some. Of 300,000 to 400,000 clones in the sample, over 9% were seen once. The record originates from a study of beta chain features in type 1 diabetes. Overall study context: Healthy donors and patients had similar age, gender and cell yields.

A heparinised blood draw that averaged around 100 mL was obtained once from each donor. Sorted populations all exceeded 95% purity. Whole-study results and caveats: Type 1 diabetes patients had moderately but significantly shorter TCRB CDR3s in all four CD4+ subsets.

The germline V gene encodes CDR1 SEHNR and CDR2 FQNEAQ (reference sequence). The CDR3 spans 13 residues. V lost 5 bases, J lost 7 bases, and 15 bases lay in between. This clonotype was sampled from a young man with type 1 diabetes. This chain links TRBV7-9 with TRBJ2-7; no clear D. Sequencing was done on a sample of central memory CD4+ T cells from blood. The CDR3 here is CASSGDHSAEQYF. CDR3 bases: TGTGCCAGCAGCGGGGATCACAGCGCGGAGCAGTACTTC.